This T cell receptor (beta chain) comes out of a study of cytomegalovirus exposure and HLA in healthy donors. Turning to the study itself: An analysis done earlier identified more than 90 million unique TCR beta sequences from approximately 170 million T cells. Study conclusions and caveats: An analysis that was carried out later associated 16,951 TCR beta sequences with HLA alleles at 0.05 false discovery rate.

With respect to this clone: Its antigen is not identified.

Unmatched junction bases numbered 1, after V lost 4 bases and J lost 6 bases. The CDR3 has 14 residues. Germline assignment: CDR1 SEHNR and CDR2 FQNEAQ (reference sequence). The PCR was carried out with 60 Vbeta primers and 13 Jbeta primers. The assay was immunoSEQ multiplex PCR, and TCRdb's table has in-frame clones only and misses some. The repertoire shows roughly 31,000 clones; the top ten hold approximately 0.69%. Sequenced material: PBMCs. The sequence derives from a man aged 30 to 39 in good health and CMV-seronegative. The chain is built from TRBV7-9 and TRBJ1-4, with 11 bases identical to TRBD1. The CDR3 nucleotides read TGTGCCAGCAGCTGGACAGGGGGCGATGAAAAACTGTTTTTT. It translates to CASSWTGGDEKLFF.